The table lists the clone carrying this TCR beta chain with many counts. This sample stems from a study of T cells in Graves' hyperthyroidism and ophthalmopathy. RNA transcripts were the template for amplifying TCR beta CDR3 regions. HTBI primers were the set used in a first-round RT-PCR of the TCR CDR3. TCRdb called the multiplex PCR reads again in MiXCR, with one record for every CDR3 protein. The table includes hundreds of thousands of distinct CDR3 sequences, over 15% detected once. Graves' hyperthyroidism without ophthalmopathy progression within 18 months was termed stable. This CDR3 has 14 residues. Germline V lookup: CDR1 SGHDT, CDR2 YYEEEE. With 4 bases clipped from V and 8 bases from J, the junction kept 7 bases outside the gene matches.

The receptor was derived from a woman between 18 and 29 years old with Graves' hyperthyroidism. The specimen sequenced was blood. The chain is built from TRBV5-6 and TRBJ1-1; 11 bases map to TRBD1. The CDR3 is CASSRGTGGAEAFF. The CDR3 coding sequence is TGTGCCAGCAGCAGAGGGACAGGGGGTGCCGAAGCTTTCTTT. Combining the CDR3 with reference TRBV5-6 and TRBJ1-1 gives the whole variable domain DAGVTQSPTHLIKTRGQQVTLRCSPKSGHDTVSWYQQALGQGPQFIFQYYEEEERQRGNFPDRFSGHQFPNYSSELNVNALLLGDSALYLCASSRGTGGAEAFFGQGTRLTVV.